The next 18 T cell receptor beta chains were all read from a single sample in a study of long-term antiretroviral therapy in people with HIV. At the survey level, the v3.0 immunoSEQ assay was run. Libraries were prepared by immunoSEQ multiplex PCR; TCRdb keeps only in-frame clonotypes and omits some of them. The table has 30,000 or so clones, 95% to 98% seen once. The sample consisted of unsorted PBMCs, taken 7.6 years after starting antiretroviral therapy. The receptors were sampled from a man aged 25-45 years with HIV.

The V gene is TRBV27, the J gene TRBJ1-4; TRBD1 matches at 7 bases. The length of the CDR3 is 13 residues. The ends lost 5 bases at V and 5 bases at J; junction bases unmatched: 2. Looked up from germline, CDR1 is MNHEY and CDR2 is SMNVEV (reference sequence). CDR3 DNA: TGTGCCAGCAGTCCGGACAGGAATGAAAAACTGTTTTTT. Translating it yields CASSPDRNEKLFF.

The CDR3 DNA follows: TGTGCCTGGAGTCGGCTGGGGGCGAGTGGCACTGAAGCTTTCTTT. Residues: CAWSRLGASGTEAFF. The gene calls are TRBV30 and TRBJ1-1; a weak D match, TRBD1 (6 bases). Germline V gene lookup returns CDR1 GTSNPN and CDR2 SVGIG (reference sequence). Trimming stripped 2 bases from V and 4 bases from J, with 17 bases between. CDR3 length equals 15 residues.

DNA for the CDR3: TGTGCCAGCAGTCTACAACCCAGTACTAACTATGGCTACACCTTC. It specifies CASSLQPSTNYGYTF. J is TRBJ1-2 and V is TRBV6-5; D is unclear. The CDR3 covers 15 residues. V lost 5 bases, J lost 0 bases, and 13 bases lay in between. The germline V gene encodes CDR1 MNHEY and CDR2 SVGAGI.

J is TRBJ1-6 and V is TRBV4-1; D is possibly TRBD1 (6 bases). The germline gives CDR1 MGHRA, CDR2 YSYEKL. CDR3 length equals 15 residues. V gave up 0 bases and J gave up 9 bases, with 12 bases separating them. The CDR3: CASSQDSQGPSPLHF. The CDR3 DNA reads as TGCGCCAGCAGCCAAGATTCCCAGGGGCCTTCACCCCTCCACTTT.

The genes are TRBV6-5 and TRBJ1-2, with 8 nucleotides matching TRBD1. From germline, CDR1 is MNHEY and CDR2 SVGAGI. With 4 bases clipped from V and 8 bases from J, the junction kept 6 bases outside the gene matches. The CDR3 loop spans 13 amino acids. DNA for the CDR3: TGTGCCAGCAGTTTTGACAGGGGTGGAGGCTACACCTTC. Encoded protein: CASSFDRGGGYTF.

V is TRBV9 and J is TRBJ2-1, with D possibly matching TRBD2 (7 bases). Germline V gene sequence: CDR1 SGDLS, CDR2 YYNGEE. The CDR3 sequence is 14 residues long. The V end was cut by 0 bases, the J end by 6 bases, with 10 bases between. The CDR3 region has the DNA TGTGCCAGCAGCGTAGTGGGGGGGCTCAATGAGCAGTTCTTC. Its translation is CASSVVGGLNEQFF. The whole variable domain, filled in from reference TRBV9 and TRBJ2-1, reads DSGVTQTPKHLITATGQRVTLRCSPRSGDLSVYWYQQSLDQGLQFLIQYYNGEERAKGNILERFSAQQFPDLHSELNLSSLELGDSALYFCASSVVGGLNEQFFGPGTRLTVL.

For this clone: Compared with germline, one end of the junction differs, possibly owing to a read error. CDR3 in amino acids: CASSWGLSHHF. The CDR3 DNA reads TGTGCCAGCAGCTGGGGACTATCGCACCACTTC. V usage is TRBV7-2 and J usage is TRBJ2-5; 7 bases line up with TRBD2. Germline V gives CDR1 SGHTA, CDR2 FQGNSA. The CDR3 extends over 11 amino acids.

The chain has TRBV5-6 and TRBJ2-1; possible D gene TRBD1, 6 bases. Trimming removed 5 bases at V and 16 bases at J, with 19 bases between. CDR1 SGHDT and CDR2 YYEEEE come from the germline V gene. This CDR3 region has 12 residues. The CDR3 DNA reads as TGTGCCAGCAGTTACCTGACAGGCGCCGCTTTCTTC. It is translated as CASSYLTGAAFF.

The gene calls are TRBV7-6 and TRBJ1-1, with 9 nucleotides matching TRBD1. Trimming cost V 4 bases and J 0 bases; bases outside gene matches: 3. This CDR3 has 15 residues. Germline V lookup: CDR1 SGHVS, CDR2 FNYEAQ. This CDR3 reads CASSSGTGMNTEAFF. The CDR3 nucleotides read TGTGCCAGCAGCTCCGGGACAGGGATGAACACTGAAGCTTTCTTT.

The rearrangement links TRBV5-4 to TRBJ2-7; D not resolved. Germline-derived CDR1 and CDR2 are SGHNT and YYREEE (reference sequence). Trimming removed 0 bases at V and 3 bases at J, with 4 bases between. The CDR3 has 12 amino acids. The chain's CDR3 is CASSLEGYEQYF. In DNA form, the CDR3 reads TGTGCCAGCAGCTTGGAAGGCTACGAGCAGTACTTC.

The J gene is TRBJ2-1, the V gene TRBV6-5; D unresolved. Trimming removed 6 bases at V and 10 bases at J, with 10 bases between. This CDR3 is 11 amino acids long. Germline lookup yields CDR1 MNHEY and CDR2 SVGAGI. This CDR3 reads CASSLGEEQFF. The CDR3 bases are TGTGCCAGCAGCCTCGGAGAGGAGCAGTTCTTC.

The chain combines TRBV6-4 with TRBJ1-5, with 8 bases fitting TRBD1. CDR3 size: 13 residues. V was pared by 6 bases and J by 5 bases, with 3 bases of the junction left unmatched. Germline CDR1 MRHNA, CDR2 SNTAGT. In DNA form, the CDR3 reads TGTGCCAGCAGATCAGGGGGCCATCAGCCCCAGCATTTT. Protein: CASRSGGHQPQHF.

This chain connects TRBV7-9 to TRBJ2-7; D assignment may be TRBD1 or TRBD2 (5 bases each). The germline gives CDR1 SEHNR, CDR2 FQNEAQ (reference sequence). Trimming removed 7 bases at V and 6 bases at J, with 25 bases between. The CDR3 sequence is 16 residues long. The CDR3 DNA sequence: TGTGCCAGCACCTCAGATGGGGGACGGGCCGTTTCCGAGCAGTACTTC. This codes for CASTSDGGRAVSEQYF.

The chain carries TRBV2 and TRBJ1-1, with 8 nucleotides matching TRBD1. V lost 2 bases to trimming and J lost 4 bases; unmatched junction nucleotides: 3. CDR3 length: 14 residues. CDR1 is SNHLY and CDR2 is FYNNEI in the germline V gene. DNA of the CDR3: TGTGCCAGCAGTGAACTACAGGGGGGCACTGAAGCTTTCTTT. Residues: CASSELQGGTEAFF.

V and J are TRBV4-2 and TRBJ1-4; TRBD1 matches 11 bases. V was pared by 4 bases and J by 4 bases, with 2 bases of the junction left unmatched. CDR1 and CDR2 from the germline V gene are LGHNA and YNFKEQ. This CDR3 contains 15 residues. In DNA, the CDR3 is TGTGCCAGCAGCCGGACAGGGGGCATTAATGAAAAACTGTTTTTT. It codes for CASSRTGGINEKLFF.

The CDR3 loop is CASSPSRDTEAFF. The CDR3 region has the DNA TGTGCCAGCTCACCGAGTAGAGACACTGAAGCTTTCTTT. The chain employs TRBV18 and TRBJ1-1, with D unclear. Per germline, CDR1 KGHSH and CDR2 LQKENI. The CDR3 consists of 13 residues. The ends were cut back, 3 bases at V and 3 bases at J, with 8 bases in the middle.

V usage is TRBV30 and J usage is TRBJ2-5; D not certain. The CDR3 runs to 13 residues. The V gene lost 3 bases and the J gene lost 5 bases, with 13 bases spanning the gap. CDR1 is GTSNPN and CDR2 is SVGIG in the germline V gene (reference sequence). This CDR3 is CAWSPGHGETQYF. CDR3 coding DNA: TGTGCCTGGAGCCCGGGCCACGGCGAGACCCAGTACTTC.

The chain is built from TRBV5-1 and TRBJ2-3; 8 bases agree with TRBD1. V lost 0 bases, J lost 1 base, and 4 bases stayed unmatched. Germline V gives CDR1 SGHRS, CDR2 YFSETQ. The CDR3 extends over 16 amino acids. The CDR3, as DNA: TGCGCCAGCAGCTTGGCCGGGACAGGCGGCACAGATACGCAGTATTTT. Protein product: CASSLAGTGGTDTQYF.